This T cell receptor (beta chain) stems from a study of naive and memory T cell subsets. Study observations and caveats: Naive repertoires, especially CD8, held a few larger clonotypes, possibly memory cells re-expressing CD45RA.

Both TRBC1 and TRBC2 were covered by a beta constant-region primer of two equimolar oligonucleotides. A single record per CDR3 protein comes from TCRdb applying MiXCR to the UMI-ligation and nested PCR reads. Of around 160,000 distinct CDR3 sequences listed, 15% to 20% are singletons. CMV status came from CD4+ IFNgamma after overnight CMV lysate stimulation. Cells stained for CD3, CD4, CD8, CD45RA, CD27 and viability were sorted into four CD45RA/CD27 subsets. Germline-derived CDR1 and CDR2 are SGHTA and FQGNSA. The CDR3 consists of 20 residues. V lost 5 bases to trimming and J lost 5 bases; unmatched junction nucleotides: 24. This clonotype was counted between two and nine times. Its target is not known.

This rearrangement joins TRBV7-2 to TRBJ2-5, with 9 bases matching TRBD2. Sequencing was carried out using naive CD4+ T cells from blood. This clonotype was sampled from a human donor in good health. As DNA, the CDR3 is TGTGCCAGCAGCCCCGTACGCTATGCGGGAGGGCCTAAAGGGAGGGAGACCCAGTACTTC. This encodes CASSPVRYAGGPKGRETQYF.